One and the same sample provided the 16 T cell receptor beta chains below, sequenced in a study of blood T cell repertoires in COVID-19. Repertoires were generated with immunoSEQ multiplex PCR, while TCRdb's copy carries only in-frame clones and drops some. The sample contains about 250,000 clones, around 81% of which appear only once. The sequencing sample was made of peripheral blood. The origin of the receptors is a man in his fifties with active or convalescent COVID-19.

The chain couples TRBV4-1 to TRBJ1-2; TRBD1 aligns across 9 bases. The CDR3 is made up of 17 amino acids. Unmatched junction bases numbered 13, after V lost 0 bases and J lost 8 bases. CDR1 is MGHRA, CDR2 YSYEKL, per germline. The CDR3 nucleotides read TGCGCCAGCAGCCAAGATTTGTGGGGACAGGGAGGGGGCGGCTACACCTTC. The encoded protein is CASSQDLWGQGGGGYTF.

This clone was seen once. The chain has TRBV7-3 and TRBJ2-5; possibly TRBD2 for D (5 bases). The CDR3 loop spans 14 amino acids. The V end lost 5 bases, the J end lost 3 bases, and 13 bases lay between the germline ends. Germline V lookup: CDR1 SGHTA, CDR2 FQGTGA. The CDR3 reads CASSGRETKETQYF. CDR3 in DNA: TGTGCCAGCAGCGGAAGGGAGACTAAAGAGACCCAGTACTTC.

This sequence joins TRBV7-3 and TRBJ1-1, with D hard to call. Germline values: CDR1 SGHTA, CDR2 FQGTGA. V was cut by 5 bases and J by 4 bases, with 11 bases left in between. CDR3 length: 13 residues. CDR3 region: CASSPPGSTEAFF. CDR3 DNA: TGTGCCAGCAGCCCCCCAGGTTCCACTGAAGCTTTCTTT.

The chain employs TRBV21-1 and TRBJ2-1; the D call TRBD1 from the table was never checked on the DNA. TRBV21-1 is listed as a pseudogene. The CDR3 consists of 16 residues. The CDR3 DNA follows: TGTGCCAGCAAACTGGGACATGATATCTCCTACAATGAGCAGTTCTTC. Protein product: CASKLGHDISYNEQFF.

The V call is TRBV7-2, the J call TRBJ2-3; D not resolved. The CDR3 loop spans 14 amino acids. V was pared by 1 base and J by 4 bases, with 9 bases between. CDR1 and CDR2 from the germline V gene are SGHTA and FQGNSA. DNA of the CDR3: TGTGCCAGCAGCTTAGATGATAGCCCAGATACGCAGTATTTT. Its protein product is CASSLDDSPDTQYF.

The chain links TRBV3-1 (or the pseudogene TRBV3-2) to TRBJ1-2, with TRBD1 as a possible D gene (5 bases). The CDR3 spans 19 residues. V lost 0 bases to trimming and J lost 0 bases, with 20 bases between them. Germline lookup yields CDR1 LGHDT and CDR2 YNNKEL (reference sequence). The CDR3 loop is CASSQDTGHLNYSNYGYTF. The CDR3 DNA is TGTGCCAGCAGCCAAGATACCGGACACCTTAATTACTCTAACTATGGCTACACCTTC.

This sequence joins TRBV7-2 and TRBJ2-3; TRBD2 aligns across 11 bases. Trimming took 5 bases from V and 1 from J; bases not matched to a gene: 2. Germline V gene sequence: CDR1 SGHTA, CDR2 FQGNSA. The CDR3 has 15 amino acids. CDR3 protein: CASSPTSGGTDTQYF. In DNA, the CDR3 is TGTGCCAGCAGCCCGACTAGCGGGGGCACAGATACGCAGTATTTT.

The chain couples TRBV6-5 to TRBJ2-2; a possible D gene is TRBD2 (6 bases). CDR3 length: 15 residues. Trimming left V 6 bases short and J 2 bases short, with 13 bases between. CDR1 is MNHEY and CDR2 is SVGAGI in the germline V gene. The DNA of the CDR3 is TGTGCCAGCAGGGGGGGACTTCCTAACACCGGGGAGCTGTTTTTT. Translated, it gives CASRGGLPNTGELFF.

The V and J genes are TRBV2 and TRBJ2-3, with a possible D match to TRBD2 (6 bases). The CDR3 covers 16 residues. The germline gives CDR1 SNHLY, CDR2 FYNNEI. Trimming pared 3 bases from V and 3 bases from J, leaving 16 bases between. The CDR3 is CASSERVGTDTDTQYF. Here the CDR3 DNA reads TGTGCCAGCAGTGAGCGGGTGGGGACTGATACAGATACGCAGTATTTT.

The rearrangement links TRBV7-2 to TRBJ2-3; D call uncertain. CDR3 length: 13 amino acids. The V end was cut by 0 bases, the J end by 5 bases, with 6 bases between. The V gene's germline CDR1 is SGHTA and CDR2 FQGNSA. The CDR3 sequence: CASSLARIDTQYF. The CDR3 nucleotides read TGTGCCAGCAGCTTAGCGAGGATAGATACGCAGTATTTT.

Only one count was recorded for this clone. The chain has TRBV11-1 and TRBJ1-2, with 8 bases aligning to TRBD1. Looked up from germline, CDR1 is SGHAT and CDR2 is FQDESV (reference sequence). After removal of 5 bases from V and 4 bases from J, the junction contained 6 bases not matched to a gene. The CDR3 covers 14 residues. The CDR3 DNA reads TGTGCCAGCAGCCCTGGACAGGGTGCCTATGGCTACACCTTC. Translation gives CASSPGQGAYGYTF.

The V call is TRBV3-1 (or the pseudogene TRBV3-2), the J call TRBJ1-2, with TRBD1 matching 9 bases. This CDR3 is 15 amino acids long. Germline V gene sequence: CDR1 LGHDT, CDR2 YNNKEL (reference sequence). The trim removed 5 bases at V and 2 bases at J, leaving 6 bases unmatched. CDR3: CASSFYRGPNYGYTF. In nucleotides, the CDR3 is TGTGCCAGCAGCTTTTACAGGGGGCCAAACTATGGCTACACCTTC.

V is TRBV5-4 and J is TRBJ2-1; no clear D gene. The V gene's germline CDR1 is SGHNT and CDR2 YYREEE (reference sequence). The CDR3 totals 13 residues. Trimming cost V 0 bases and J 3 bases, with 4 bases left between them. The CDR3 here is CASSLAVYNEQFF. The CDR3 DNA reads TGTGCCAGCAGCTTGGCTGTCTACAATGAGCAGTTCTTC.

V is TRBV12-3 or TRBV12-4 and J is TRBJ2-7, with D unclear. Deletions cut 3 bases from V and 6 bases from J, with 9 bases between. This CDR3 is 12 amino acids long. The CDR3 spells CASSFTQAEQYF. The DNA of the CDR3 is TGTGCCAGCAGTTTTACCCAGGCCGAGCAGTACTTC.

The J gene is TRBJ1-4, the V gene TRBV2; possibly TRBD1 for D (6 bases). The CDR3 contains 15 residues. With 4 bases removed from V and 8 bases from J, the gap between germline ends came to 17 bases. CDR1 and CDR2 (germline): SNHLY, FYNNEI. In DNA form, the CDR3 reads TGTGCCAGCAGTGTCCGGGACAATGACTTCGAAAAACTGTTTTTT. It translates to CASSVRDNDFEKLFF.

V and J are TRBV5-1 and TRBJ1-1; D gene uncertain. There are 14 residues in the CDR3. V was cut by 1 base and J by 0 bases, with 7 bases left in between. From germline, CDR1 is SGHRS and CDR2 YFSETQ. This CDR3 is CASSLTEMNTEAFF. The CDR3 nucleotides read TGCGCCAGCAGCTTGACGGAGATGAACACTGAAGCTTTCTTT.